The clone carrying this T cell receptor (beta chain) was found many times. What it binds is not known. Each CDR3 protein is one row after TCRdb ran MiXCR on the reads. The sample lists under 150,000 distinct CDR3 sequences; approximately 24% were seen once. The data originate from a study of T cell repertoires in cytomegalovirus infection. Study-level background: A matching HLA type, together with CMV infection, was signaled by public TCR beta signatures. Study observations and caveats: Individuals carrying CMV plus the relevant HLA were identified by cumulative frequency of public TCR beta families. What dominated the ex vivo response were HLA-C-restricted CMV-specific TCR beta clonotypes.

V was pared by 4 bases and J by 3 bases, with 12 bases of the junction left unmatched. From germline, CDR1 is SGHTA and CDR2 FQGNSA. The CDR3 covers 19 residues. The specimen was PBMCs, sequenced either directly or after in vitro stimulation (not recorded which). This TCR came from a human donor in good health (CMV status not recorded). Some clones in this sample may be carry-over from other donors' samples. V usage is TRBV7-2 and J usage is TRBJ2-2, with 12 bases aligning to TRBD2. CDR3 protein: CASSSLRDGLAGYTGELFF. The CDR3 bases are TGTGCCAGCAGCTCCCTCAGGGATGGACTAGCGGGGTACACCGGGGAGCTGTTTTTT.